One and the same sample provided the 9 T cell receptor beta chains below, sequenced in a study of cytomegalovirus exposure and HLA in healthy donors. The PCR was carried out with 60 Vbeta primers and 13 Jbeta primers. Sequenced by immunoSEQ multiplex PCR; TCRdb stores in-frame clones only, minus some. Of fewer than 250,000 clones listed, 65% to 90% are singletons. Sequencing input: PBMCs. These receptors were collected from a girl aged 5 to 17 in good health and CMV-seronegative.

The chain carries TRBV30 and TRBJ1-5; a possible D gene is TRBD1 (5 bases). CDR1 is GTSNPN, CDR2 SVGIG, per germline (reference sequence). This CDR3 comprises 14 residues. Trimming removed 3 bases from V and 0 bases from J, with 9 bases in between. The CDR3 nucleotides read TGTGCCTGGAGAGACGACAGTAGCAATCAGCCCCAGCATTTT. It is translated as CAWRDDSSNQPQHF.

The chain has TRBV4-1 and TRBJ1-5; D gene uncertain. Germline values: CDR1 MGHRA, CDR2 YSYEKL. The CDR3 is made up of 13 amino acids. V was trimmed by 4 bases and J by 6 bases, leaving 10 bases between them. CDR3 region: CASSRSGGQPQHF. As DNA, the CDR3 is TGCGCCAGCAGCCGAAGTGGCGGTCAGCCCCAGCATTTT.

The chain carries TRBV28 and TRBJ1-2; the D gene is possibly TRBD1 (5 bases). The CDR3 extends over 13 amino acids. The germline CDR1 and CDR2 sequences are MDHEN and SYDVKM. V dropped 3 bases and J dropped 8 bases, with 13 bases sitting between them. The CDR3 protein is CASSFSPGRGYTF. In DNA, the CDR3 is TGTGCCAGCAGTTTTAGTCCAGGGCGGGGCTACACCTTC.

This CDR3 reads CASSVGLGSYEQYF. Here the CDR3 DNA reads TGTGCCAGCAGCGTAGGGCTAGGTTCCTACGAGCAGTACTTC. The chain is built from TRBV9 and TRBJ2-7; D ambiguous. The CDR3 length is 14 residues. The V gene lost 0 bases and the J gene lost 1 base, with 8 bases spanning the gap. Germline V CDR1 and CDR2: SGDLS, YYNGEE. Complete variable domain (other parts from reference TRBV9 and TRBJ2-7): DSGVTQTPKHLITATGQRVTLRCSPRSGDLSVYWYQQSLDQGLQFLIQYYNGEERAKGNILERFSAQQFPDLHSELNLSSLELGDSALYFCASSVGLGSYEQYFGPGTRLTVT.

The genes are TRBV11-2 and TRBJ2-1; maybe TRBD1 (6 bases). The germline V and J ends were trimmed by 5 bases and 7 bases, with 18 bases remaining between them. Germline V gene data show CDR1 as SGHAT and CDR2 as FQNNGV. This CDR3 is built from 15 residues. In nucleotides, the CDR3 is TGTGCCAGCAGCCGTGACAGGACCGCGAGGAATGAGCAGTTCTTC. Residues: CASSRDRTARNEQFF. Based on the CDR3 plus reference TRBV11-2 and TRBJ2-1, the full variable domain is EAGVAQSPRYKIIEKRQSVAFWCNPISGHATLYWYQQILGQGPKLLIQFQNNGVVDDSQLPKDRFSAERLKGVDSTLKIQPAKLEDSAVYLCASSRDRTARNEQFFGPGTRLTVL.

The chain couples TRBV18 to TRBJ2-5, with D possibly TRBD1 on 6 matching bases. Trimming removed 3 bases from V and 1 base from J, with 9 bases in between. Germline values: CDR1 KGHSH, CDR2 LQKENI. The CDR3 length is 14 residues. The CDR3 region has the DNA TGTGCCAGCTCACCGCAGGGGCGCCAAGAGACCCAGTACTTC. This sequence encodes CASSPQGRQETQYF.

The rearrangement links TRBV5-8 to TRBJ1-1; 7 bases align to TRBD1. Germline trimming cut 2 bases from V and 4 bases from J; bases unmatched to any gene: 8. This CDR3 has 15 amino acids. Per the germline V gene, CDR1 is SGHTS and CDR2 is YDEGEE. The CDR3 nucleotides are TGTGCCAGCAGCTTTTACTACAGGGGAAGCACTGAAGCTTTCTTT. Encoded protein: CASSFYYRGSTEAFF.

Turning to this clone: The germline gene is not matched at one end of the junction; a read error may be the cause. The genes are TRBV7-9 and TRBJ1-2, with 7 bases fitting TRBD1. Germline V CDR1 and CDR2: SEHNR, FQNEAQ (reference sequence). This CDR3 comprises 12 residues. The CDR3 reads CSSRTGPYGYTF. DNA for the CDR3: TGTTCCAGCAGGACAGGACCCTATGGCTACACCTTC.

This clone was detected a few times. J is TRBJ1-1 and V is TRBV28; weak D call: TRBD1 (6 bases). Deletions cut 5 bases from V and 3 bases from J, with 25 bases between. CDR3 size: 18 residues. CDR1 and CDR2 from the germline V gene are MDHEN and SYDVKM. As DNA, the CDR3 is TGTGCCAGCAGTCGCGACACAGGGAATTATGGATGGGACACTGAAGCTTTCTTT. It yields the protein CASSRDTGNYGWDTEAFF.